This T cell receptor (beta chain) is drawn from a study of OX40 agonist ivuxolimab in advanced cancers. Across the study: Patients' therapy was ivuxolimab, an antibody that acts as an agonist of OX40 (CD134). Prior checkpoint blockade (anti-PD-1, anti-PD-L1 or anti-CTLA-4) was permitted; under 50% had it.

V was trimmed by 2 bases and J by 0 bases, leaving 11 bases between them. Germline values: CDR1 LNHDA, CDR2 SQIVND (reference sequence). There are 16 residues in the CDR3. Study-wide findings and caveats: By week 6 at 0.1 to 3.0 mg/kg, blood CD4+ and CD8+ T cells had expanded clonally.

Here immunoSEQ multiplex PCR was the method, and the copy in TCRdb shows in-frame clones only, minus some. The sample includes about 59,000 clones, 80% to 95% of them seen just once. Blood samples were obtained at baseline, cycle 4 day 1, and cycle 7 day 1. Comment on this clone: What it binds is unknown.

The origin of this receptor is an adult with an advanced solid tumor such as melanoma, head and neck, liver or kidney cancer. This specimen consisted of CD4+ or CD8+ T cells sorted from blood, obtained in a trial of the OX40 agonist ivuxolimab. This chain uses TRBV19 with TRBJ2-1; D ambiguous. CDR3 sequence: CASSITAKSSYNEQFF. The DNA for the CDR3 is TGTGCCAGTAGTATAACCGCCAAGAGCTCCTACAATGAGCAGTTCTTC.